Following are 20 T cell receptor beta chains from one sample sequenced in a study of cytomegalovirus exposure and HLA in healthy donors (dated by TCRdb to about 2017). Receptors were amplified or captured by the immunoSEQ multiplex PCR assay. The multiplex PCR relied on a mix of 60 forward primers for TCR Vbeta segments and 13 reverse primers for TCR Jbeta segments. In TCRdb, the immuneACCESS table is reduced to in-frame sequences with V and J assigned. These tables do not hold every clone; where another copy was compared, an unresolved V gene accounts for under half, and the others remain unexplained. This sample's table contains roughly 200,000 clones. The ten largest clones add up to around 6% of the sample. The sample taken for sequencing was PBMCs. The origin of the receptors is a man aged 30 to 39 in good health and CMV-seronegative.

The chain couples TRBV6-6 to TRBJ1-3; 8 nucleotides line up with TRBD1. Germline V CDR1 and CDR2: MNHNY, SVGAGI (reference sequence). CDR3 length: 14 amino acids. V lost 6 bases to trimming and J lost 4 bases; unmatched junction nucleotides: 5. The CDR3 loop is CASSSDRVGNTIYF. The CDR3 bases are TGTGCCAGCAGCTCGGACAGGGTAGGAAACACCATATATTTT.

The chain links TRBV30 to TRBJ2-5; 8 bases align to TRBD1. The germline gives CDR1 GTSNPN, CDR2 SVGIG (reference sequence). This CDR3 has 13 amino acids. J was trimmed by 5 bases and V by 2 bases; bases with no gene match: 4. CDR3 in amino acids: CAWSSGGGETQYF. The CDR3 DNA follows: TGTGCCTGGAGTTCAGGGGGCGGGGAGACCCAGTACTTC. The variable domain in full, with the rest retrieved from reference TRBV30 and TRBJ2-5, is SQTIHQWPATLVQPVGSPLSLECTVEGTSNPNLYWYRQAAGRGLQLLFYSVGIGQISSEVPQNLSASRPQDRQFILSSKKLLLSDSGFYLCAWSSGGGETQYFGPGTRLLVL.

The CDR3 nucleotides read TGTGCCAGCAGTCACGGACAGCTCCATGGCTACACCTTC. It translates to CASSHGQLHGYTF. This chain links TRBV11-2 with TRBJ1-2; possible D gene TRBD1, 6 bases. The CDR3 sequence is 13 residues long. The germline V gene encodes CDR1 SGHAT and CDR2 FQNNGV. The V end lost 6 bases, the J end lost 6 bases, and 14 bases lay between the germline ends.

V usage is TRBV10-1 and J usage is TRBJ1-1, with 9 nucleotides matching TRBD1. Germline CDR1 and CDR2: WNHNN and SYGVQD (reference sequence). The CDR3 loop spans 15 amino acids. Trimming at V came to 0 bases and at J to 7 bases, leaving 6 bases not matched to a gene. CDR3 residues: CASSESGQGRGEAFF. CDR3 nucleotide sequence: TGCGCCAGCAGTGAGTCGGGACAGGGCCGGGGTGAAGCTTTCTTT.

The rearrangement links TRBV19 to TRBJ1-1; TRBD1 agrees at 8 bases. The V gene end was trimmed by 8 bases and the J gene end by 3 bases; junction bases not matched to a gene: 5. CDR1 LNHDA and CDR2 SQIVND come from the germline V gene (reference sequence). The CDR3 consists of 13 residues. CDR3 bases: TGTGCCAGTCGGACAGGGCTTGACACTGAAGCTTTCTTT. It encodes CASRTGLDTEAFF.

The chain joins TRBV5-6 to TRBJ1-3, with D tentatively TRBD1 (6 bases). The CDR3 covers 16 residues. V was clipped by 4 bases and J by 2 bases, with 16 bases between them. CDR1 and CDR2 from the germline V gene are SGHDT and YYEEEE. The CDR3 DNA follows: TGTGCCAGCAGCCGACAGGTTCTCCAGACTGGAAACACCATATATTTT. Protein: CASSRQVLQTGNTIYF. Using reference TRBV5-6 and TRBJ1-3 for the parts outside the CDR3, the full variable domain is DAGVTQSPTHLIKTRGQQVTLRCSPKSGHDTVSWYQQALGQGPQFIFQYYEEEERQRGNFPDRFSGHQFPNYSSELNVNALLLGDSALYLCASSRQVLQTGNTIYFGEGSWLTVV.

The rearrangement links TRBV10-2 to TRBJ1-4; 7 bases map to TRBD1. This CDR3 contains 13 residues. CDR1 is WSHSY and CDR2 is SAAADI in the germline V gene. The junction had 6 bases not matched to a gene; V was cut back by 7 bases and J by 7 bases. The CDR3 loop reads CASTPGGGEKLFF. The CDR3 region has the DNA TGCGCCAGCACCCCAGGGGGAGGTGAAAAACTGTTTTTT.

The chain uses TRBV11-3 and TRBJ1-2, with D perhaps TRBD1 (6 bases). Germline-derived CDR1 and CDR2 are SGHNT and YENEEA. V was cut by 5 bases and J by 5 bases, with 15 bases left in between. This CDR3 contains 14 residues. The CDR3 sequence: CASSPLEGDYGYTF. The CDR3 DNA reads as TGTGCCAGCAGCCCTTTAGAGGGGGATTATGGCTACACCTTC.

The chain is built from TRBV6-4 and TRBJ2-5; 8 bases line up with TRBD2. The CDR3 contains 13 residues. Germline lookup yields CDR1 MRHNA and CDR2 SNTAGT. Losses at the gene ends were 5 bases for V and 3 bases for J; bases not matched to a gene: 2. CDR3 sequence reads: CASSSTSEETQYF. The CDR3 nucleotides read TGTGCCAGCAGTTCGACTAGCGAAGAGACCCAGTACTTC.

V and J are TRBV11-1 and TRBJ2-1; 8 bases match TRBD2. Trimming removed 9 bases from V and 9 bases from J; junction bases left unmatched: 7. Looked up from germline, CDR1 is SGHAT and CDR2 is FQDESV (reference sequence). The CDR3 consists of 12 residues. In DNA, the CDR3 is TGTGCCAGTCGCGAAGCGGGAGTTGAGCAGTTCTTC. Translating gives CASREAGVEQFF.

The chain recombines TRBV11-2 with TRBJ2-1; D might be TRBD2 (5 bases). The CDR3 sequence is 15 residues long. V was cut by 5 bases and J by 0 bases, with 11 bases left in between. The germline gives CDR1 SGHAT, CDR2 FQNNGV. The CDR3 DNA sequence: TGTGCCAGCAGCCCAGCCGGGGTCTCCTACAATGAGCAGTTCTTC. Translating gives CASSPAGVSYNEQFF.

This chain uses TRBV5-6 with TRBJ2-7; 10 bases line up with TRBD2. The CDR3 spans 16 residues. V shed 2 bases and J 4 bases; nucleotides not matched to a gene: 9. Per the germline V gene, CDR1 is SGHDT and CDR2 is YYEEEE. CDR3 coding DNA: TGTGCCAGCAGCTTAGAGGCCGCTAGCGGGAGATACGAGCAGTACTTC. Translated, it gives CASSLEAASGRYEQYF.

The chain links TRBV30 to TRBJ1-2, with 9 nucleotides matching TRBD1. The CDR3 has 12 residues. V trimming: 4 bases; J trimming: 8 bases; junction bases outside the gene matches: 5. From germline, CDR1 is GTSNPN and CDR2 SVGIG (reference sequence). The CDR3 sequence: CAWNRDRVGYTF. DNA of the CDR3: TGTGCCTGGAATAGGGACAGGGTCGGCTACACCTTC. Using reference TRBV30 and TRBJ1-2 for the parts outside the CDR3, the full variable domain is SQTIHQWPATLVQPVGSPLSLECTVEGTSNPNLYWYRQAAGRGLQLLFYSVGIGQISSEVPQNLSASRPQDRQFILSSKKLLLSDSGFYLCAWNRDRVGYTFGSGTRLTVV.

The V call is TRBV6-5, the J call TRBJ2-5, with 9 bases that match TRBD2. Germline V gene data show CDR1 as MNHEY and CDR2 as SVGAGI. This CDR3 region has 16 residues. The V and J ends lost 0 bases and 2 bases, in that order; junction bases with no gene match: 4. The CDR3 spells CASSYSSGGTQETQYF. The CDR3 nucleotides read TGTGCCAGCAGTTACTCAAGCGGGGGGACGCAAGAGACCCAGTACTTC.

The chain has TRBV4-3 and TRBJ2-3; possible D gene TRBD2, 6 bases. CDR1 and CDR2 (germline): LGHNA, YSLEER. The V gene lost 3 bases and the J gene lost 3 bases, with 19 bases spanning the gap. CDR3 size: 17 residues. As DNA, the CDR3 is TGCGCCAGCAGCCAGGCTCGTGGGGGAGGCATTACAGATACGCAGTATTTT. Translation: CASSQARGGGITDTQYF.

The chain combines TRBV9 with TRBJ2-1; 13 nucleotides line up with TRBD2. Germline V gene data show CDR1 as SGDLS and CDR2 as YYNGEE. This CDR3 is built from 16 residues. The V segment lost 2 bases and the J segment 12 bases; nucleotides outside the gene matches: 11. The CDR3 region has the DNA TGTGCCAGCAGCGTGCACGGGACTAGCGGGGCAACGGGGCAGTTCTTC. Translation gives CASSVHGTSGATGQFF.

The V gene is TRBV7-3, the J gene TRBJ2-3; D not certain. Germline V gene sequence: CDR1 SGHTA, CDR2 FQGTGA. This CDR3 is built from 15 residues. The V gene lost 0 bases and the J gene lost 3 bases, with 10 bases spanning the gap. The CDR3 DNA is TGTGCCAGCAGCTTAACCGTTTCCAGAACAGATACGCAGTATTTT. This translates into CASSLTVSRTDTQYF.

The V and J genes are TRBV10-1 and TRBJ2-1; 11 bases map to TRBD2. The CDR3 is made up of 18 amino acids. Trimming at V came to 0 bases and at J to 7 bases, leaving 11 bases not matched to a gene. Germline CDR1 WNHNN, CDR2 SYGVQD (reference sequence). The CDR3 nucleotides read TGCGCCAGCAGTGAGTCGGGTAGCGGGAGGGCCGGAGGAAATGAGCAGTTCTTC. Translating gives CASSESGSGRAGGNEQFF.

The chain joins TRBV5-6 to TRBJ1-2, with 9 positions matching TRBD1. This CDR3 has 16 residues. CDR1 is SGHDT and CDR2 is YYEEEE in the germline V gene. J gave up 4 bases and V 4 bases, and 11 bases lay outside the gene matches. CDR3 residues: CASSAWDREGSYGYTF. The CDR3 coding sequence is TGTGCCAGCAGCGCGTGGGACAGGGAGGGGTCCTATGGCTACACCTTC.

V and J are TRBV6-4 and TRBJ1-2; TRBD1 agrees at 11 bases. The CDR3 is 17 residues long. J lost 2 bases, V lost 2 bases, and 7 bases had no gene match. Germline V gives CDR1 MRHNA, CDR2 SNTAGT. The DNA for the CDR3 is TGTGCCAGCAGTGACCCAGAGGACAGGGGGCGCAACTATGGCTACACCTTC. Its protein product is CASSDPEDRGRNYGYTF.